The rows below give T cell receptor beta chains drawn from one sample of a study of identical twins. Each CDR3 protein is one row after TCRdb ran MiXCR on the 5' RACE reads. Of nearly 200,000 distinct CDR3 sequences listed, more than 15% are singletons. The sample was also linked to a second study, of T cells expressing NK-cell markers.

Material for sequencing was CD8+ T cells sorted from blood. The receptors were sampled from a woman aged 18-29 years in good health. The CDR3 runs from the conserved cysteine through the conserved F or W. Each record gives: clone size, V gene, J gene, D gene, CDR3 protein, CDR3 DNA. The D gene is left open where the match is weak. For some rows the clone size is stated as once, few or many, or as a class when expanded; others skip it.

size: once; V: TRBV7-9; J: TRBJ2-5; D: TRBD2; CDR3: CASSTGGRVQETQYF; DNA: TGTGCCAGCAGCACCGGCGGGAGGGTCCAAGAGACCCAGTACTTC
size: few; V: TRBV5-1; J: TRBJ2-1; D: NA; CDR3: CASSLAPGRSYNEQFF; DNA: TGCGCCAGCAGCTTGGCCCCGGGACGGTCCTACAATGAGCAGTTCTTC
size: NA; V: TRBV12-3/TRBV12-4; J: TRBJ2-2; D: TRBD2; CDR3: CASSFVAGPGELFF; DNA: TGTGCCAGCAGTTTCGTAGCGGGGCCCGGGGAGCTGTTTTTT
size: NA; V: TRBV12-3/TRBV12-4; J: TRBJ1-5; D: NA; CDR3: CASSLVGQMIYSNQPQHF; DNA: TGTGCCAGCAGTTTAGTCGGGCAGATGATTTATAGCAATCAGCCCCAGCATTTT
size: NA; V: TRBV6-1; J: TRBJ2-7; D: NA; CDR3: CASSLIPPRNEQYF; DNA: TGTGCCAGCAGCCTAATCCCCCCCAGGAACGAGCAGTACTTC
size: NA; V: TRBV9; J: TRBJ2-1; D: TRBD2; CDR3: CASSVVSLLAGEVTYNEQFF; DNA: TGTGCCAGCAGCGTAGTGTCCTTACTAGCGGGAGAAGTAACCTACAATGAGCAGTTCTTC
size: NA; V: TRBV27; J: TRBJ2-3; D: NA; CDR3: CASSPRGGRGDTQYF; DNA: TGTGCCAGCAGTCCTCGAGGAGGAAGGGGGGATACGCAGTATTTT
size: NA; V: TRBV6-2/TRBV6-3; J: TRBJ2-1; D: TRBD2; CDR3: CASTNGLADYNEQFF; DNA: TGTGCCAGCACCAACGGACTAGCGGACTACAATGAGCAGTTCTTC
size: NA; V: TRBV20-1; J: TRBJ2-1; D: TRBD1; CDR3: CSARVGGNYNEQFF; DNA: TGCAGTGCTAGAGTAGGGGGCAACTACAATGAGCAGTTCTTC
size: NA; V: TRBV11-2; J: TRBJ1-1; D: NA; CDR3: CASSLDSRTMNTEAFF; DNA: TGTGCCAGCAGCTTAGATTCGCGAACTATGAACACTGAAGCTTTCTTT
size: NA; V: TRBV27; J: TRBJ1-1; D: NA; CDR3: CASSLSLGYTEAFF; DNA: TGTGCCAGCAGTTTATCTTTGGGTTACACTGAAGCTTTCTTT
size: many; V: TRBV7-9; J: TRBJ2-3; D: NA; CDR3: CASSGGGPDTQYF; DNA: TGTGCCAGCAGCGGAGGGGGGCCGGATACGCAGTATTTT
size: NA; V: TRBV6-2/TRBV6-3; J: TRBJ2-1; D: NA; CDR3: CASSYSTSKSSYNEQFF; DNA: TGTGCCAGCAGTTACTCGACTTCCAAGAGCTCCTACAATGAGCAGTTCTTC
size: NA; V: TRBV28; J: TRBJ2-7; D: TRBD1; CDR3: CASSARDRGSYEQYF; DNA: TGTGCCAGCAGTGCCCGGGACAGGGGTTCCTACGAGCAGTACTTC
size: NA; V: TRBV9; J: TRBJ2-7; D: TRBD1; CDR3: CASSASDRVYEQYF; DNA: TGTGCCAGCAGCGCCTCCGACAGGGTCTACGAGCAGTACTTC
size: few; V: TRBV5-5; J: TRBJ2-3; D: TRBD2; CDR3: CASSYLAGGSTDTQYF; DNA: TGTGCCAGCAGCTATCTAGCGGGAGGGAGCACAGATACGCAGTATTTT
size: few; V: TRBV14; J: TRBJ2-1; D: NA; CDR3: CASSAQYPGPDNEQFF; DNA: TGTGCCAGCAGCGCCCAGTACCCAGGGCCTGACAATGAGCAGTTCTTC
size: few; V: TRBV7-9; J: TRBJ2-3; D: TRBD2; CDR3: CASSPGLALTDTQYF; DNA: TGTGCCAGCAGTCCCGGACTAGCCCTCACAGATACGCAGTATTTT
size: NA; V: TRBV5-8; J: TRBJ1-1; D: TRBD1; CDR3: CASSFTGGAEAFF; DNA: TGTGCCAGCAGCTTCACAGGGGGCGCTGAAGCTTTCTTT
size: NA; V: TRBV4-2; J: TRBJ2-5; D: TRBD2; CDR3: CASSQGASGETQYF; DNA: TGTGCCAGCAGCCAAGGGGCTAGCGGGGAGACCCAGTACTTC
size: few; V: TRBV6-1; J: TRBJ1-1; D: NA; CDR3: CASRPHQGWATEAFF; DNA: TGTGCCAGCAGACCTCATCAGGGTTGGGCCACTGAAGCTTTCTTT
size: few; V: TRBV4-3; J: TRBJ2-2; D: TRBD2; CDR3: CASSQELAGGSTGELFF; DNA: TGCGCCAGCAGCCAAGAACTAGCGGGAGGCAGTACCGGGGAGCTGTTTTTT
size: many; V: TRBV12-3/TRBV12-4; J: TRBJ2-3; D: NA; CDR3: CASSPMAVPSTDTQYF; DNA: TGTGCCAGCAGTCCGATGGCAGTGCCTAGCACAGATACGCAGTATTTT
size: many; V: TRBV24-1; J: TRBJ2-1; D: NA; CDR3: CATSASNNEQFF; DNA: TGTGCCACCAGTGCCTCCAACAATGAGCAGTTCTTC
size: NA; V: TRBV5-1; J: TRBJ2-1; D: NA; CDR3: CASSLIAGAGDEQFF; DNA: TGCGCCAGCAGCTTGATTGCGGGGGCGGGGGATGAGCAGTTCTTC
size: few; V: TRBV29-1; J: TRBJ2-2; D: NA; CDR3: CGVDSPNTGELFF; DNA: TGCGGAGTGGACAGTCCGAACACCGGGGAGCTGTTTTTT
size: once; V: TRBV20-1; J: TRBJ2-1; D: TRBD1; CDR3: CSATGGTEQFF; DNA: TGCAGTGCTACAGGGGGTACTGAGCAGTTCTTC
size: few; V: TRBV27; J: TRBJ2-3; D: TRBD1; CDR3: CASSDTGGVGTDTQYF; DNA: TGTGCCAGCAGCGACACAGGGGGCGTAGGCACAGATACGCAGTATTTT
size: NA; V: TRBV5-1; J: TRBJ1-3; D: NA; CDR3: CASSLEQGNTIYF; DNA: TGCGCCAGCAGCTTGGAGCAGGGAAACACCATATATTTT
size: NA; V: TRBV4-3; J: TRBJ1-1; D: NA; CDR3: CASSQDGTYTEAFF; DNA: TGCGCCAGCAGCCAAGACGGAACGTACACTGAAGCTTTCTTT
size: few; V: TRBV4-2; J: TRBJ2-3; D: NA; CDR3: CASLLSATGRGSSTDTQYF; DNA: TGTGCCAGCCTACTAAGTGCTACAGGGCGAGGATCTAGCACAGATACGCAGTATTTT
size: few; V: TRBV30; J: TRBJ2-1; D: NA; CDR3: CAWSVQASYNEQFF; DNA: TGTGCCTGGAGTGTACAGGCCTCCTACAATGAGCAGTTCTTC
size: NA; V: TRBV20-1; J: TRBJ2-5; D: NA; CDR3: CSASSGETQYF; DNA: TGCAGTGCTAGCAGCGGGGAGACCCAGTACTTC
size: few; V: TRBV12-3/TRBV12-4; J: TRBJ2-1; D: TRBD1; CDR3: CASSGTGDEQFF; DNA: TGTGCCAGCAGTGGGACAGGGGATGAGCAGTTCTTC
size: few; V: TRBV9; J: TRBJ1-6; D: NA; CDR3: CASSVGLGPLHF; DNA: TGTGCCAGCAGCGTAGGCTTGGGTCCCCTCCACTTT
size: NA; V: TRBV10-3; J: TRBJ2-3; D: NA; CDR3: CAISEGGSTDTQYF; DNA: TGTGCCATCAGTGAAGGAGGCAGCACAGATACGCAGTATTTT
size: few; V: TRBV11-3; J: TRBJ1-2; D: NA; CDR3: CASSSERSMDYTF; DNA: TGTGCCAGCAGCTCGGAAAGATCTATGGACTACACCTTC
size: NA; V: TRBV6-1; J: TRBJ2-1; D: NA; CDR3: CASSEWSSVNEQFF; DNA: TGTGCCAGCAGTGAATGGTCTAGCGTCAATGAGCAGTTCTTC
size: NA; V: TRBV11-1; J: TRBJ2-2; D: TRBD1; CDR3: CASSQGDPGQGGFGELFF; DNA: TGTGCCAGCAGCCAGGGGGACCCTGGACAGGGTGGCTTCGGGGAGCTGTTTTTT
size: few; V: TRBV12-3/TRBV12-4; J: TRBJ2-1; D: NA; CDR3: CASRPGVINEQFF; DNA: TGTGCCAGTCGTCCGGGAGTCATCAATGAGCAGTTCTTC
size: few; V: TRBV12-3/TRBV12-4; J: TRBJ2-7; D: NA; CDR3: CASSLVNYEQYF; DNA: TGTGCCAGCAGTTTAGTTAACTACGAGCAGTACTTC
size: few; V: TRBV27; J: TRBJ2-1; D: NA; CDR3: CASSSGTSEQFF; DNA: TGTGCCAGCTCGTCCGGAACCAGTGAGCAGTTCTTC
size: NA; V: TRBV20-1; J: TRBJ2-3; D: NA; CDR3: CSLREGGGVTDTQYF; DNA: TGCAGTCTCCGCGAGGGGGGCGGGGTGACAGATACGCAGTATTTT
size: few; V: TRBV27; J: TRBJ1-1; D: NA; CDR3: CASSLKLQYGQAFF; DNA: TGTGCCAGCAGTTTAAAACTACAATACGGGCAAGCTTTCTTT
size: NA; V: TRBV4-1; J: TRBJ2-1; D: TRBD1; CDR3: CASSHTRGQGWNEQFF; DNA: TGCGCCAGCAGCCACACCCGGGGACAGGGGTGGAATGAGCAGTTCTTC